The rows below give T cell receptor beta chains drawn from one sample of a study of blood T cell repertoires in COVID-19. Profiling relied on immunoSEQ multiplex PCR, and the TCRdb table lists in-frame clones only, not all of them. Here the sample spans 65,000 to 85,000 clones, 70% to 90% being singletons. Sequencing input: peripheral blood. These receptors were obtained from a woman aged 55-69 years with acute or convalescent COVID-19. The CDR3 runs from the conserved cysteine through the conserved F or W. Each record gives: V gene, D gene, clone size, J gene, CDR3 DNA, CDR3 protein. D genes are given only for firm matches. The listing skips clone size in some rows; elsewhere it reads once, few, many or a size class.

>TRBV5-1|TRBD2|.|TRBJ2-5
TGCGCCAGCAGCTCTACTAGCGACCAAGAGACCCAGTACTTC
CASSSTSDQETQYF
>TRBV19|.|.|TRBJ2-3
TGTGCCAGTAAACAGCCGGGGGGCAACACAGATACGCAGTATTTT
CASKQPGGNTDTQYF
>TRBV9|TRBD1|.|TRBJ2-1
TGTGCCAGCAGCGTCGTTCCTGCGGGGACAGGTTACAATGAGCAGTTCTTC
CASSVVPAGTGYNEQFF
>TRBV6-5|TRBD1|few|TRBJ1-1
TGTGCCAGCACCACAGGGGGTGGTGAAGCTTTCTTT
CASTTGGGEAFF
>TRBV9|.|.|TRBJ2-7
TGTGCCAGCAGCGTAGAATCAGGGTCTGTCGAGCAGTACTTC
CASSVESGSVEQYF
>TRBV27|.|few|TRBJ2-2
TGTGCCAGCAGTTTAAGGGGGGGAGGGGAGAACACCGGGGAGCTGTTTTTT
CASSLRGGGENTGELFF
>TRBV5-4|.|few|TRBJ1-5
TGTGCCAGCAGCTTCTTAAATCAGCCCCAGCATTTT
CASSFLNQPQHF
>TRBV7-2|.|.|TRBJ2-3
TGTGCCAGCATCCCGTCGGGTGGGGGGGCCCCAGATACGCAGTATTTT
CASIPSGGGAPDTQYF
>TRBV6-1|TRBD1|.|TRBJ2-3
TGTGCCAGCAGTGAAGGACAGGGGTCAACAGATACGCAGTATTTT
CASSEGQGSTDTQYF
>TRBV9|.|.|TRBJ2-5
TGTGCCAGCAGCTCGCTGGAGGGTCAAGAGACCCAGTACTTC
CASSSLEGQETQYF
>TRBV9|TRBD1|.|TRBJ2-5
TGTGCCAGCAGCGGAACAGGGGGCAGGGAGACCCAGTACTTC
CASSGTGGRETQYF
>TRBV18|TRBD1|.|TRBJ2-2
TGTGCCAGCTCACCACCGGGGACAGGATCGAACACCGGGGAGCTGTTTTTT
CASSPPGTGSNTGELFF
>TRBV10-3|TRBD1|.|TRBJ2-5
TGTGCCATCAGCGTCAGGGGGTTCGAAGAGACCCAGTACTTC
CAISVRGFEETQYF
>TRBV2|.|.|TRBJ1-2
TGTGCCAGCAGTGAAGAAGGCCACCGGGTCCCCTTC
CASSEEGHRVPF
>TRBV28|TRBD2|.|TRBJ2-3
TGTGCCAGCACCCCAGCGGGGGGCCCAGACGCCACAGATACGCAGTATTTT
CASTPAGGPDATDTQYF
>TRBV5-1|TRBD2|once|TRBJ2-4
TGCGCCAGCAGCTGGATAGCGACTAGCGGGGGAGCCAAAAACATTCAGTACTTC
CASSWIATSGGAKNIQYF
>TRBV11-3|TRBD1|.|TRBJ2-5
TGTGCCAGCAGCCCGGGGACAGTAGAATTAGGGACCCAGTACTTC
CASSPGTVELGTQYF
>TRBV7-2|TRBD1|.|TRBJ1-5
TGTGCCAGCAGCTTAGGGGACAGACTAAATCAGCCCCAGCATTTT
CASSLGDRLNQPQHF
>TRBV5-6|.|.|TRBJ1-2
TGTGCCAGCAGCTTGACAGGGTCTCCATTGGGCTACACCTTC
CASSLTGSPLGYTF
>TRBV2|TRBD1|.|TRBJ1-1
TGTGCCAGCAGTGGACAGGGGGCGCACCCTGAAGCTTTCTTT
CASSGQGAHPEAFF
>TRBV15|.|.|TRBJ1-1
TGTGCTACCAGCAGAGATCAGGGGCGGAACACTGAAGCTTTCTTT
CATSRDQGRNTEAFF
>TRBV27|.|few|TRBJ1-1
TGTGCCAGCAGAATACAGGCGATGAACACTGAAGCTTTCTTT
CASRIQAMNTEAFF
>TRBV7-8|.|.|TRBJ2-5
TGTGCCAGCAGCCGAAACAGGGAGGGAGGCCAAGAGACCCAGTACTTC
CASSRNREGGQETQYF
>TRBV4-3|.|.|TRBJ1-1
TGCGCCAGCAGCCAAGATAGGAGTGAACACACTGAAGCTTTCTTT
CASSQDRSEHTEAFF
>TRBV21-1|.|.|TRBJ1-4
TGTGCCAGCAGCAAAGGTCAGGGGCGTTATGAAAAACTGTTTTTT
CASSKGQGRYEKLFF
>TRBV14|.|.|TRBJ1-2
TGTGCCAGCAGCCAAGGACAGCTTTATGGCTACACCTTC
CASSQGQLYGYTF
>TRBV6-5|TRBD1|.|TRBJ1-2
TGTGCCAGCAGCCGGGACAGGGGCAACTATGGCTACACCTTC
CASSRDRGNYGYTF
>TRBV2|TRBD1|many|TRBJ1-2
TGTGCCAGCAACCCTGGTCTCGCCCGAAGACAGGGAAACTATGGCTACACCTTC
CASNPGLARRQGNYGYTF
>TRBV9|TRBD1|few|TRBJ1-2
TGTGCCAGCAGCGTAGCAGGGGGCTACTATGGCTACACCTTC
CASSVAGGYYGYTF
>TRBV24-1|.|.|TRBJ2-2
TGTGCCACCAGTTCGAGGGAGACGAACACCGGGGAGCTGTTTTTT
CATSSRETNTGELFF
>TRBV7-3|.|once|TRBJ2-1
TGTGCCAGCAGCTTGGGGCAGGGTGCATACAATGAGCAGTTCTTC
CASSLGQGAYNEQFF